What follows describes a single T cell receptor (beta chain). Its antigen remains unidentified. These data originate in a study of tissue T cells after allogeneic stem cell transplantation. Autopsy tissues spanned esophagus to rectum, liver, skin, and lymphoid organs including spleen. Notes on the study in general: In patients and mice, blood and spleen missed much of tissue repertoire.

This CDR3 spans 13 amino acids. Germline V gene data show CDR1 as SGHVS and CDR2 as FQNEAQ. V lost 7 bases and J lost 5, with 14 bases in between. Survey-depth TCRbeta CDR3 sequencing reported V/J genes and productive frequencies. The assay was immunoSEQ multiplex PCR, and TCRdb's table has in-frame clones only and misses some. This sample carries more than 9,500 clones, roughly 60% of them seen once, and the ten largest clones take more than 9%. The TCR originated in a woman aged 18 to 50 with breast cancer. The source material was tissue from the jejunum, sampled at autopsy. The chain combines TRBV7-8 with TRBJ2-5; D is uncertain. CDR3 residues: CASTASPRETQYF. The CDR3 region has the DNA TGTGCCAGCACCGCCTCCCCCCGGGAGACCCAGTACTTC.